The next 7 T cell receptor beta chains were all read from a single sample in a study of T cells in Graves' hyperthyroidism and ophthalmopathy. Authors of the study amplified TCR beta CDR3 regions from RNA transcripts. During a first-round RT-PCR of the TCR CDR3, the HTBI primer set was used. TCRdb redid the calling of the multiplex PCR reads with MiXCR, one entry per CDR3 protein. Of roughly 500,000 distinct CDR3 sequences in the sample, around 45% were seen once. Sequences were obtained from peripheral blood or thyroid tissue (not recorded which). All receptors derive from an adult woman with Graves' disease, either hyperthyroidism or ophthalmopathy (not recorded which).

This sequence joins TRBV5-1 and TRBJ1-5; D is possibly TRBD1 (5 bases). The CDR3 extends over 14 amino acids. Germline CDR1 is SGHRS and CDR2 is YFSETQ. The V and J ends lost 4 bases and 11 bases respectively, with 19 bases between them. CDR3 sequence reads: CASSAGLAGVAQHF. The CDR3 region has the DNA TGCGCCAGCAGCGCGGGACTAGCGGGAGTGGCCCAGCATTTT.

The chain links TRBV7-9 to TRBJ2-7; 13 nucleotides match TRBD2. The trim removed 6 bases at V and 0 bases at J, leaving 20 bases unmatched. This CDR3 is built from 21 residues. CDR1 and CDR2 from the germline V gene are SEHNR and FQNEAQ (reference sequence). The CDR3 DNA follows: TGTGCCAGCAGTCCTGCCAGTCAACCCGCGGGACTAGCGGGGAGCTCCTACGAGCAGTACTTC. This sequence encodes CASSPASQPAGLAGSSYEQYF.

The gene calls are TRBV25-1 and TRBJ2-5; either TRBD1 or TRBD2 may fit D (5 bases each). V lost 1 base, J lost 4 bases, and 13 bases lay in between. This CDR3 is 15 amino acids long. Germline CDR1 reads MGHDK; CDR2 reads SYGVNS. DNA of the CDR3: TGTGCCAGCAGTGAATTAGGGGAGTCCTTAGAGACCCAGTACTTC. Amino acids: CASSELGESLETQYF.

This clonotype was counted at least ten times. This chain uses TRBV5-5 with TRBJ2-7; the match to TRBD2 covers 10 bases. V lost 1 base, J lost 5 bases, and 6 bases stayed unmatched. This CDR3 has 15 amino acids. Looked up from germline, CDR1 is SGHKS and CDR2 is YYEKEE (reference sequence). CDR3 residues: CASSLSAGGMNEQYF. The CDR3 DNA is TGTGCCAGCAGCTTGTCAGCGGGGGGGATGAACGAGCAGTACTTC.

On this clonotype: Given a much more abundant clone one base away, this may be a read error. The chain combines TRBV20-1 with TRBJ2-2, with D maybe TRBD1 (5 bases). V shed 5 bases and J shed 2 bases, with 15 bases lying between them. In germline, CDR1 is DFQATT, CDR2 SNEGSKA (reference sequence). The CDR3 extends over 15 amino acids. CDR3 in amino acids: CSAGLQGRNTGELFF. In DNA, the CDR3 is TGCAGTGCTGGGTTGCAGGGTAGAAACACCGGGGAGCTGTTTTTT.

V gene TRBV29-1 combines with J gene TRBJ2-6; D is perhaps TRBD1 (5 bases). V was shortened by 3 bases and J by 19 bases, with 16 bases between the two germline ends. The CDR3 loop spans 11 amino acids. Germline values: CDR1 SQVTM, CDR2 ANQGSEA. The CDR3 DNA sequence: TGCAGCGTTGAGGGGCAGGGCCCATCAACTTTC. Its translation: CSVEGQGPSTF.

CDR3 DNA sequence: TGTGCCAGCAGGCGTCAGGGGGAGCTGTTTTTT. Encoded protein: CASRRQGELFF. This chain connects TRBV2 to TRBJ2-2; D is ambiguous. This CDR3 spans 11 amino acids. V was clipped by 6 bases and J by 8 bases, with 7 bases between them. From germline, CDR1 is SNHLY and CDR2 FYNNEI.